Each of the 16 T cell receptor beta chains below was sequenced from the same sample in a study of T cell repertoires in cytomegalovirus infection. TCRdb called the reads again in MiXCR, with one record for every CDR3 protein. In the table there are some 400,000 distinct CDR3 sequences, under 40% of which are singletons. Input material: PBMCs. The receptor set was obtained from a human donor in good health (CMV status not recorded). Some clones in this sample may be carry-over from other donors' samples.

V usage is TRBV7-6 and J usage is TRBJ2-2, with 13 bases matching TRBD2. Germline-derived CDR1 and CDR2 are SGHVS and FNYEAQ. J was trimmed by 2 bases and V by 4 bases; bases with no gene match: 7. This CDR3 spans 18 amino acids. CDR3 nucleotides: TGTGCCAGCAGCTCGCTAGGACTAGCGGGGGCAAACACCGGGGAGCTGTTTTTT. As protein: CASSSLGLAGANTGELFF.

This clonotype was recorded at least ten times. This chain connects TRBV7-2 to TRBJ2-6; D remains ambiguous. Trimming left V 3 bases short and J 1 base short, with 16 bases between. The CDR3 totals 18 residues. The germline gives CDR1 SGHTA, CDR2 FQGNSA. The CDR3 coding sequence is TGTGCCAGCAGCTTTTCCCCATCACCCTCTTCTGGGGCCAACGTCCTGACTTTC. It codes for CASSFSPSPSSGANVLTF.

The CDR3 region has the DNA TGTGCCAGCAGGAAGCCTAGGACAGGAGAAGCTTTCTTT. Its protein is CASRKPRTGEAFF. This chain links TRBV6-5 with TRBJ1-1, with TRBD1 matching 7 bases. The germline gives CDR1 MNHEY, CDR2 SVGAGI. The CDR3 sequence is 13 residues long. With V trimmed by 6 bases and J by 8 bases, 9 bases remained unmatched.

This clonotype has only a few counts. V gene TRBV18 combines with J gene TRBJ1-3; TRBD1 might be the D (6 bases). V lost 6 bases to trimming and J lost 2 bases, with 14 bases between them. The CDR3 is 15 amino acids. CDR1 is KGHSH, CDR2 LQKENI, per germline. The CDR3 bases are TGTGCCAGCTCCCCGAGGGGGATACCTGGAAACACCATATATTTT. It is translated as CASSPRGIPGNTIYF.

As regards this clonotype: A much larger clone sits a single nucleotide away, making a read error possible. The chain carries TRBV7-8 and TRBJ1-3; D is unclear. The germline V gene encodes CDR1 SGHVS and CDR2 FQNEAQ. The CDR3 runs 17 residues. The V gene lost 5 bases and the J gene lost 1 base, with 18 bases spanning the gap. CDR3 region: CASSPAQDPTSGNTIYF. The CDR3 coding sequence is TGTGCCAGCAGCCCAGCCCAGGACCCTACGTCTGGAAACACCATATATTTT.

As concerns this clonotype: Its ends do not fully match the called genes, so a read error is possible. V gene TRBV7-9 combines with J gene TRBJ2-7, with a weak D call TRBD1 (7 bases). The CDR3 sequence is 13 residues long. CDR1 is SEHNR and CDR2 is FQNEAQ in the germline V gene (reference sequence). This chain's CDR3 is CASTLGSGGEQYF. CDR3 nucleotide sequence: TGTGCCAGCACCTTAGGTTCAGGGGGGGAGCAGTACTTC.

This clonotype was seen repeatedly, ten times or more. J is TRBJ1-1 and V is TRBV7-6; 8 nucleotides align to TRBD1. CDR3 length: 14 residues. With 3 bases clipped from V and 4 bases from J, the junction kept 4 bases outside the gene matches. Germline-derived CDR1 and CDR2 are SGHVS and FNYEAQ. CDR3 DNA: TGTGCCAGCAGCTTCGACGACAGGGGCACTGAAGCTTTCTTT. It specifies CASSFDDRGTEAFF.

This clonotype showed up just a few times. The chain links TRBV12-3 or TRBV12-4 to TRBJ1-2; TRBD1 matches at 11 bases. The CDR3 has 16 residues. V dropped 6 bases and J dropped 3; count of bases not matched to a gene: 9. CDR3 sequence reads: CASSADRGRSHYGYTF. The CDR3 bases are TGTGCCAGCAGCGCGGACAGGGGGCGAAGCCACTATGGCTACACCTTC.

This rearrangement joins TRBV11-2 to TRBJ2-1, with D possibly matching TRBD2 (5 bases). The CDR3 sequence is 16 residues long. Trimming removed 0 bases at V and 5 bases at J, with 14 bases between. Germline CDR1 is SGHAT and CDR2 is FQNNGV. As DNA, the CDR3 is TGTGCCAGCAGCTTAGATCCGGGGTTTGAGCACAATGAGCAGTTCTTC. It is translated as CASSLDPGFEHNEQFF. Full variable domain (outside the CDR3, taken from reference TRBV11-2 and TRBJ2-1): EAGVAQSPRYKIIEKRQSVAFWCNPISGHATLYWYQQILGQGPKLLIQFQNNGVVDDSQLPKDRFSAERLKGVDSTLKIQPAKLEDSAVYLCASSLDPGFEHNEQFFGPGTRLTVL.

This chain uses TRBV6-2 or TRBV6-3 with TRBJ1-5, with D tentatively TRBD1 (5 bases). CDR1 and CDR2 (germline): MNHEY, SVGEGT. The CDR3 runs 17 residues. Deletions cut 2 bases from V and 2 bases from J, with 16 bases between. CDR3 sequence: CASSYRGHSGGNQPQHF. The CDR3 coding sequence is TGTGCCAGCAGTTACCGTGGACATTCTGGCGGCAATCAGCCCCAGCATTTT.

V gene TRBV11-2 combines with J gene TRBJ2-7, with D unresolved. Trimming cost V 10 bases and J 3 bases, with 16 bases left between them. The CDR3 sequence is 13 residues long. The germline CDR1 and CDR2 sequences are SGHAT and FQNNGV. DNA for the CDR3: TGTGCCACTAGGGTAATTGGTTTCTACGAGCAGTACTTC. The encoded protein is CATRVIGFYEQYF.

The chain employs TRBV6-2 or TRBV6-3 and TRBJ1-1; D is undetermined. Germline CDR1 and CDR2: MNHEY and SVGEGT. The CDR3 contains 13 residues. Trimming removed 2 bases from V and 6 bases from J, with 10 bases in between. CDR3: CASSYVRQAEAFF. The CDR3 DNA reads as TGTGCCAGCAGTTACGTGAGACAAGCTGAAGCTTTCTTT.

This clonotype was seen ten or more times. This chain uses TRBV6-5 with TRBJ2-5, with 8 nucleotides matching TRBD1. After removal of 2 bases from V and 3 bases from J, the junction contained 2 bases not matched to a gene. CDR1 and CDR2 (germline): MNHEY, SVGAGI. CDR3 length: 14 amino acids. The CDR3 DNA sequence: TGTGCCAGCAGTTACCAGACAGGGGAAGAGACCCAGTACTTC. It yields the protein CASSYQTGEETQYF.

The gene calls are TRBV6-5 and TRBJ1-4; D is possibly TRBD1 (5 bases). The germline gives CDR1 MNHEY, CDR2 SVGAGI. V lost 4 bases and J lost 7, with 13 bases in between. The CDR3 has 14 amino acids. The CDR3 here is CASSSQGTAEKLFF. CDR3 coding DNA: TGTGCCAGCAGTTCCCAAGGGACTGCTGAAAAACTGTTTTTT.

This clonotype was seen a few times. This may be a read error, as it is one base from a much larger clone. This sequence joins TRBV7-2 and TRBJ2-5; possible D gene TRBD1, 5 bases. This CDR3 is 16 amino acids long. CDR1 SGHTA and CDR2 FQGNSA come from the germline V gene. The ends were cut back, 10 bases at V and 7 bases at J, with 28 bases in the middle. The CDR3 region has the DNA TGTGCCATGCATCGCCGAAAGGGGATGGAAAGAGTGACCCAGTACTTC. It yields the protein CAMHRRKGMERVTQYF.

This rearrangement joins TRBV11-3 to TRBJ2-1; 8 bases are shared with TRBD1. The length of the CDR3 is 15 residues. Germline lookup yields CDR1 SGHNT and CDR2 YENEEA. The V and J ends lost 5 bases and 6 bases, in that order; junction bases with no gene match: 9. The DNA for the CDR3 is TGTGCCAGCAGCCCCGGACAGGGCGAGGTCAATGAGCAGTTCTTC. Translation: CASSPGQGEVNEQFF.